Detailed here is one TCR beta chain. These data belong to a study of regulatory T cells in long-lasting Graves disease. Germline V gene sequence: CDR1 MDHEN, CDR2 SYDVKM. This CDR3 comprises 13 residues. Trimming at V came to 7 bases and at J to 12 bases, leaving 8 bases not matched to a gene. The time point is: newly diagnosed GD, antithyroid drugs for less than 3 months. The TCR library was made from RNA extracted from PBMCs. Combining iRepertoire HTBI primers with Arm-PCR of CDR3 regions, the authors built TCR beta libraries. Using its own MiXCR run on the multiplex PCR reads, TCRdb lists one record per CDR3 protein. In the table there are 450,000 to 500,000 distinct CDR3 sequences, 16% of which are singletons. These same records also appear under a second study, on T cells in Graves' hyperthyroidism and ophthalmopathy.

The input for sequencing was peripheral blood mononuclear cells (PBMCs), taken at new diagnosis, from a patient treated with antithyroid drugs. This rearrangement joins TRBV28 to TRBJ2-1; 11 bases align to TRBD2. The receptor was derived from a middle-aged man with Graves disease. The CDR3 spells CASNTGLAGPQFF. CDR3 sequence (DNA): TGTGCCAGCAACACCGGACTAGCGGGTCCGCAGTTCTTC.